These 28 T cell receptor beta chains were all obtained from the same sample, sequenced in a study of glioma-infiltrating T cells. Using RNA template, CDR3s of TCR alpha and beta were amplified with iRepertoire arm-PCR. TCRdb passed the multiplex PCR reads through MiXCR, listing each CDR3 protein once. The sample has 300,000 to 450,000 distinct CDR3 sequences, approximately 42% seen once. Specimen: glioma tissue, nonneoplastic brain tissue, or PBMCs (not recorded which). These receptor sequences come from a human donor with low-grade glioma or glioblastoma, undergoing nonglioma brain surgery, or in good health (not recorded which).

This clonotype was counted a few times. This chain uses TRBV7-9 with TRBJ2-7, with D perhaps TRBD2 (5 bases). Trimming pared 5 bases from V and 2 bases from J, leaving 10 bases between. The CDR3 is 13 residues long. Germline CDR1 is SEHNR and CDR2 is FQNEAQ (reference sequence). The CDR3 sequence: CASSPGKTYEQYF. The DNA of the CDR3 is TGTGCCAGCAGCCCCGGGAAAACCTACGAGCAGTACTTC.

As for this clonotype: A read error may produce the germline difference seen at one junction end. The V gene is TRBV28, the J gene TRBJ1-3; D not certain. The CDR3 extends over 12 amino acids. Germline values: CDR1 MDHEN, CDR2 SYDVKM. CDR3 protein: CATTYSGNTIYF. Here the CDR3 DNA reads TGTGCCACTACGTACTCTGGAAATACCATATATTTT.

As concerns this clonotype: A much larger clone lies a single base off, so this may be a read error. V is TRBV20-1 and J is TRBJ1-1; TRBD1 might be the D (6 bases). Germline-derived CDR1 and CDR2 are DFQATT and SNEGSKA (reference sequence). The CDR3 is made up of 14 amino acids. CDR3 nucleotides: TGCAGTGCCGGGACACCAGGCATGAACACTGAAGCTTCCTTT. It specifies CSAGTPGMNTEASF.

This clonotype appeared a few times. The chain recombines TRBV4-3 with TRBJ2-3; D remains unclear. The CDR3 consists of 16 residues. V gave up 2 bases and J gave up 2 bases, with 14 bases separating them. The germline V gene has CDR1 LGHNA and CDR2 YSLEER. The CDR3 sequence: CASSQKSSGYTDTQYF. In DNA form, the CDR3 reads TGCGCCAGCAGCCAAAAAAGCTCGGGCTACACAGATACGCAGTATTTT.

Details on this clonotype: This may come from a read error, since a much larger clone is one base off. The rearrangement links TRBV6-1 to TRBJ2-7, with 8 bases matching TRBD2. V dropped 5 bases and J dropped 4; count of bases not matched to a gene: 13. Per germline, CDR1 MNHNS and CDR2 SASEGT. The length of the CDR3 is 16 residues. Written as DNA, the CDR3 is TGTGCCAGCAGTCGGGGGACTAGGGGTTTCCCTTACGAGCAGTACTTC. Amino acids: CASSRGTRGFPYEQYF.

This clonotype was seen just once. The rearrangement links TRBV18 to TRBJ2-1, with 10 bases fitting TRBD1. Germline values: CDR1 KGHSH, CDR2 LQKENI. V was clipped by 4 bases and J by 6 bases; unmatched bases: 6. This CDR3 spans 15 amino acids. The CDR3 DNA reads as TGTGCCAGCTCACTTGGGACAGGGGTTGTCAATGAGCAGTTCTTC. Its translation: CASSLGTGVVNEQFF.

Worth noting for this clonotype: Its ends do not fully match the called genes, so a read error is possible. The J gene is TRBJ2-1, the V gene TRBV20-1, with D perhaps TRBD1 (6 bases). CDR3 length: 12 residues. Germline V CDR1 and CDR2: DFQATT, SNEGSKA (reference sequence). The CDR3 reads CSARQGNIEQSF. The CDR3 coding sequence is TGCAGTGCTAGACAGGGGAATATTGAGCAGTCCTTC.

This clonotype was observed at least ten times. DNA of the CDR3: TGTGCCAGCAGCCTACCCCTCGGGACCTACACTGAAGCTTTCTTT. Encoded protein: CASSLPLGTYTEAFF. This sequence joins TRBV28 and TRBJ1-1; TRBD1 is a possible D gene (5 bases). This CDR3 comprises 15 residues. V lost 6 bases, J lost 3 bases, and 17 bases lay in between. Germline V gene lookup returns CDR1 MDHEN and CDR2 SYDVKM.

This chain uses TRBV20-1 with TRBJ1-2; maybe TRBD1 (5 bases). Germline CDR1 is DFQATT and CDR2 is SNEGSKA (reference sequence). The V gene lost 4 bases and the J gene lost 4 bases, with 13 bases spanning the gap. CDR3 length equals 13 residues. The CDR3 DNA follows: TGCAGTGCTAATCCGACAGTTTTCTATGGCTACACCTTC. This translates into CSANPTVFYGYTF.

The gene calls are TRBV6-2 or TRBV6-3 and TRBJ2-7, with TRBD1 as a possible D gene (5 bases). The CDR3 loop spans 19 amino acids. The germline CDR1 and CDR2 sequences are MNHEY and SVGEGT. V lost 2 bases, J lost 2 bases, and 25 bases lay in between. The CDR3 DNA sequence: TGTGCCAGCAGTTACCGGGTAGCTAGGGGCGAACACCCTACCTACGAGCAGTACTTC. The encoded protein is CASSYRVARGEHPTYEQYF.

This clonotype was counted between two and nine times. V is TRBV6-1 and J is TRBJ1-3; D gene uncertain. Germline V gene data show CDR1 as MNHNS and CDR2 as SASEGT. The V end lost 6 bases, the J end lost 3 bases, and 12 bases lay between the germline ends. This CDR3 region has 14 residues. The CDR3 protein is CASSIVGNGNTIYF. CDR3 bases: TGTGCCAGCAGCATTGTCGGGAATGGAAACACCATATATTTT.

In this sample, this clonotype turned up a few times. V usage is TRBV6-5 and J usage is TRBJ2-3; D uncertain. This CDR3 contains 15 residues. Trimming shortened V by 2 bases and J by 4 bases, and 13 bases separated the two germline ends. Germline lookup yields CDR1 MNHEY and CDR2 SVGAGI. For the CDR3, the DNA is TGTGCCAGCAGTTACCCTGGCCAGTTGGCAGATACGCAGTATTTT. Translation: CASSYPGQLADTQYF.

As for this clonotype: The CDR3 does not end in the conserved phenylalanine or tryptophan, so this is likely a read error. The chain recombines TRBV20-1 with TRBJ1-5, with D tentatively TRBD1 (5 bases). The CDR3 loop spans 14 amino acids. The ends were cut back, 6 bases at V and 5 bases at J, with 17 bases in the middle. CDR1 is DFQATT, CDR2 SNEGSKA, per germline (reference sequence). CDR3 sequence: CSASVEPGDQPQHS. For the CDR3, the DNA is TGCAGTGCGTCGGTAGAGCCGGGGGATCAGCCCCAGCATTCT.

Remarks on this clonotype: With a much larger clone just one base away, this may be a read error. The chain uses TRBV7-2 and TRBJ2-1, with D possibly called TRBD1 or TRBD2 (5 bases each). The CDR3 consists of 15 residues. The germline gives CDR1 SGHTA, CDR2 FQGNSA. CDR3 nucleotides: TGTGCCAGCAGCTCTGCCCTGGGACGGTACAGTGAGCAGTTCTTC. Protein: CASSSALGRYSEQFF.

The count of this clonotype is one. A much larger clone lies one base from this, so it may be a read error. The genes are TRBV28 and TRBJ2-1, with D possibly TRBD2 on 7 matching bases. This CDR3 is 11 amino acids long. Deletions cut 10 bases from V and 9 bases from J, with 13 bases between. In germline, CDR1 is MDHEN, CDR2 SYDVKM. The CDR3 reads CATHREGEQFF. The CDR3 bases are TGTGCCACCCACAGGGAGGGTGAGCAGTTCTTC.

In this sample, this clonotype turned up a few times. The chain recombines TRBV4-3 with TRBJ1-2; D possibly corresponds to TRBD1 (5 bases). The CDR3 is made up of 15 amino acids. The V end was cut by 0 bases, the J end by 4 bases, with 12 bases between. The germline CDR1 and CDR2 sequences are LGHNA and YSLEER. As DNA, the CDR3 is TGCGCCAGCAGCCAAGATGCCAGGGCGGCCTATGGCTACACCTTC. Amino acids: CASSQDARAAYGYTF.

This clonotype appeared a few times. The chain uses TRBV20-1 and TRBJ2-7; the D is unclear. V was clipped by 3 bases and J by 3 bases, with 12 bases between them. The CDR3 has 13 amino acids. Germline V lookup: CDR1 DFQATT, CDR2 SNEGSKA (reference sequence). CDR3 nucleotide sequence: TGCAGTGCTAGTCCAAGGAACCACTACGAGCAGTACTTC. Translation: CSASPRNHYEQYF.

The V gene is TRBV25-1, the J gene TRBJ2-3, with D perhaps given as TRBD1 or TRBD2 (5 bases each). The V end lost 7 bases, the J end lost 4 bases, and 18 bases lay between the germline ends. The CDR3 consists of 15 residues. Germline assignment: CDR1 MGHDK and CDR2 SYGVNS. This CDR3 reads CASNDLEGMSDTQYF. The CDR3 region has the DNA TGTGCCAGCAATGATCTAGAGGGGATGTCAGATACGCAGTATTTT.

The chain uses TRBV4-3 and TRBJ2-3, with 11 bases lining up with TRBD2. The CDR3 extends over 20 amino acids. J was trimmed by 1 base and V by 0 bases; bases with no gene match: 12. Germline V gene lookup returns CDR1 LGHNA and CDR2 YSLEER. The CDR3 DNA follows: TGCGCCAGCAGCCAAGATCCCGGGATAGCGGGAGGGCAGCGCACAGATACGCAGTATTTT. It is translated as CASSQDPGIAGGQRTDTQYF.

The rearrangement uses TRBV4-2 and TRBJ2-7, with 14 bases matching TRBD2. V shed 5 bases, J shed 0 bases, and the junction held 3 bases outside the gene matches. The CDR3 sequence is 16 residues long. The germline V gene encodes CDR1 LGHNA and CDR2 YNFKEQ. Here the CDR3 DNA reads TGTGCCAGCAGCTACGGGACTAGCGGGAGCTCCTACGAGCAGTACTTC. Translated: CASSYGTSGSSYEQYF.

The chain carries TRBV20-1 and TRBJ2-7; the match to TRBD2 covers 11 bases. CDR1 is DFQATT and CDR2 is SNEGSKA in the germline V gene (reference sequence). There are 16 residues in the CDR3. The junction had 11 bases not matched to a gene; V was cut back by 6 bases and J by 1 base. CDR3 nucleotide sequence: TGCAGTGCCCGCGTGACTAGCGGGATCCCATCCTACGAGCAGTACTTC. This gives the protein CSARVTSGIPSYEQYF.

The table lists this clonotype with many counts. V usage is TRBV20-1 and J usage is TRBJ2-2; no firm D call. Trimming took off 0 bases at V and 2 bases at J, with 4 bases between the two ends. Germline V gene lookup returns CDR1 DFQATT and CDR2 SNEGSKA (reference sequence). CDR3 length: 13 residues. CDR3: CSARDGNTGELFF. The CDR3 bases are TGCAGTGCTAGAGATGGAAACACCGGGGAGCTGTTTTTT.

This clonotype occurred once. This may stem from a read error, because a much larger clone lies one nucleotide away. The chain has TRBV6-1 and TRBJ1-1; tentatively, D is TRBD1 (5 bases). From germline, CDR1 is MNHNS and CDR2 SASEGT. This CDR3 has 12 amino acids. CDR3 in DNA: TGTGCCAGCAGTAGGACCCCCGGGGGAGCTCTCTTT. It encodes CASSRTPGGALF.

V is TRBV10-3 and J is TRBJ1-1; perhaps TRBD1 as D (5 bases). The CDR3 loop spans 15 amino acids. With 0 bases removed from V and 3 bases from J, the gap between germline ends came to 11 bases. The germline CDR1 and CDR2 sequences are ENHRY and SYGVKD. CDR3 region: CAISESGGAHTEAFF. The CDR3 DNA reads TGTGCCATCAGTGAGTCTGGAGGGGCCCACACTGAAGCTTTCTTT.

As regards this clonotype: This sequence may be a read error, since a much larger clone differs from it by one base. The CDR3 ends on some other residue instead of the conserved phenylalanine or tryptophan, so this is likely a read error. The chain has TRBV25-1 and TRBJ1-1; 7 positions agree with TRBD1. The CDR3 spans 13 residues. Germline V CDR1 and CDR2: MGHDK, SYGVNS. Unmatched junction bases numbered 6, after V lost 3 bases and J lost 8 bases. CDR3 sequence: CASSDSDRAEAFL. The CDR3 DNA sequence: TGTGCCAGCAGTGATTCCGACAGGGCAGAAGCTTTCCTT.

This clonotype has ten or more counts. The V call is TRBV6-1, the J call TRBJ1-1; D is uncertain. The CDR3 sequence is 13 residues long. Germline V gene lookup returns CDR1 MNHNS and CDR2 SASEGT. The V end lost 10 bases, the J end lost 3 bases, and 15 bases lay between the germline ends. CDR3 bases: TGTGCCATCTCCTATGAAGGATACACTGAAGCTTTCTTT. Its translation is CAISYEGYTEAFF.

On this clonotype: The junction does not match germline at one end; this may be a read error. The chain couples TRBV15 to TRBJ1-5, with 7 bases fitting TRBD1. The CDR3 length is 15 residues. Germline assignment: CDR1 LNHNV and CDR2 YYDKDF (reference sequence). This CDR3 is CATSRPDRDHQPKHF. DNA of the CDR3: TGTGCCACCAGCAGACCTGACAGGGACCATCAGCCCAAGCATTTT.

Many counts were recorded for this clonotype. The chain's CDR3 is CASKEETDTQYF. As DNA, the CDR3 is TGTGCCAGCAAAGAAGAAACAGATACGCAGTATTTT. The chain combines TRBV6-1 with TRBJ2-3; no definite D call. CDR1 MNHNS and CDR2 SASEGT come from the germline V gene. The CDR3 is 12 residues long. V dropped 7 bases and J dropped 3 bases, with 8 bases sitting between them.